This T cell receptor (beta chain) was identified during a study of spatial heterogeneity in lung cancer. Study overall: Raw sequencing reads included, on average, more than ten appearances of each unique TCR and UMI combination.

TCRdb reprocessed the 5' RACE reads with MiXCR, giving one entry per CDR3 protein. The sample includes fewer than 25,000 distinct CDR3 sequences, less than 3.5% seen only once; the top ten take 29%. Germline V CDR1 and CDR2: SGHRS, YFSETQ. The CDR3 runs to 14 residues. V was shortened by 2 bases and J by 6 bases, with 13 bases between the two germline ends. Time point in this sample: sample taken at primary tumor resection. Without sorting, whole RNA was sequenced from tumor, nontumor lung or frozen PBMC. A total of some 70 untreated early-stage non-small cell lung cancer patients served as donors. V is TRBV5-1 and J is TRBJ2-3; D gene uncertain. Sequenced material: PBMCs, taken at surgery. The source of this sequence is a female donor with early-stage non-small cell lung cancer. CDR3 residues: CASSLGFLDDTQYF. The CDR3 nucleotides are TGCGCCAGCAGCTTAGGTTTTTTGGATGATACGCAGTATTTT.